This T cell receptor (beta chain) was documented in a study of identical twins. Through template switching, a universal primer site was introduced, and the cDNA contained unique molecular identifiers. TCRdb itself ran the 5' RACE reads through MiXCR, one entry per CDR3 protein. The table lists some 710,000 distinct CDR3 sequences, roughly 6% of them singletons, with under 2% in the top ten. Study conclusions and caveats: A cross-sectional statistical analysis, not follow-up of the same donors, supported the conclusions. Abundant cord blood beta clonotypes carried fewer insertions; memory repertoires showed none.

The sample holds a few counts of this clonotype. The target antigen is unknown. V lost 3 bases and J 4 bases, leaving 13 bases between the germline ends. CDR3 length: 14 residues. The V and J genes are TRBV12-3 or TRBV12-4 and TRBJ2-7; maybe TRBD2 (5 bases). The TCR was taken from a man younger than 35 in good health. Sequenced input: naive T cells sorted from blood. CDR3 nucleotide sequence: TGTGCCAGCAGTTTTGCCGGGATCGTATACGAGCAGTACTTC. Amino acids: CASSFAGIVYEQYF.